The 18 T cell receptor beta chains given below trace back to one sample, sequenced in a study of blood T cell repertoires in COVID-19. Sequencing used immunoSEQ multiplex PCR; TCRdb keeps in-frame clones, though not all of them. The sample has some 350,000 clones, around 87% seen once. The sample was PBMCs or T cells enriched from blood (not recorded which). The origin of the receptors is a man aged 18 to 30 who had recovered from COVID-19.

The chain recombines TRBV6-4 with TRBJ2-7; the D is unclear. The V gene's germline CDR1 is MRHNA and CDR2 SNTAGT. The CDR3 length is 15 residues. Trimming cost V 5 bases and J 3 bases, with 17 bases left between them. CDR3 in DNA: TGTGCCAGCAGTAAGGAGTATGGCGCCAACTACGAGCAGTACTTC. It specifies CASSKEYGANYEQYF.

This clone was observed once. The genes are TRBV4-1 and TRBJ2-3; 7 nucleotides align to TRBD2. The CDR3 has 14 residues. V lost 8 bases and J lost 7; bases outside the gene matches: 12. Germline CDR1 and CDR2: MGHRA and YSYEKL. CDR3 sequence (DNA): TGCGCCAGCTCCGAGAAGCGGGGCCCGAATACGCAGTATTTT. It specifies CASSEKRGPNTQYF.

The chain carries TRBV12-3 or TRBV12-4 and TRBJ1-3; TRBD1 is a possible D gene (5 bases). The ends were cut back, 11 bases at V and 10 bases at J, with 18 bases in the middle. The CDR3 sequence is 12 residues long. This CDR3 reads CASPGPGGTIYF. The CDR3 coding sequence is TGTGCCTCTCCGGGCCCCGGGGGGACCATATATTTT.

The V and J genes are TRBV28 and TRBJ1-3; D not certain. V was cut by 4 bases and J by 2 bases, with 9 bases left in between. Germline V lookup: CDR1 MDHEN, CDR2 SYDVKM. The CDR3 sequence is 14 residues long. CDR3 region: CASSSAGTGNTIYF. CDR3 nucleotides: TGTGCCAGCAGTTCCGCGGGAACTGGAAACACCATATATTTT.

The chain employs TRBV3-1 (or the pseudogene TRBV3-2) and TRBJ2-2; 9 positions match TRBD1. V shed 4 bases, J shed 4 bases, and the junction held 7 bases outside the gene matches. Germline V gene data show CDR1 as LGHDT and CDR2 as YNNKEL (reference sequence). The CDR3 length is 16 residues. The CDR3 protein is CASSRDREVGTGELFF. The CDR3, as DNA: TGTGCCAGCAGCCGGGACAGGGAGGTCGGCACCGGGGAGCTGTTTTTT.

The chain employs TRBV14 and TRBJ2-2, with TRBD1 matching over 10 bases. CDR3 length: 15 residues. Germline lookup yields CDR1 SGHDN and CDR2 FVKESK. The V and J ends lost 3 bases and 5 bases, in that order; junction bases with no gene match: 3. The CDR3 DNA sequence: TGTGCCAGCAGCCACGGGACAGGGGTGACCGGGGAGCTGTTTTTT. As protein: CASSHGTGVTGELFF.

The chain recombines TRBV15 with TRBJ1-5, with D unclear. The CDR3 length is 13 residues. The V end lost 6 bases, the J end lost 1 base, and 7 bases lay between the germline ends. Germline V gives CDR1 LNHNV, CDR2 YYDKDF (reference sequence). The CDR3 nucleotides are TGTGCCACCAGGCCGGGAAGCAATCAGCCCCAGCATTTT. It codes for CATRPGSNQPQHF.

The chain joins TRBV19 to TRBJ2-7; the D gene is possibly TRBD1 (5 bases). Germline CDR1 reads LNHDA; CDR2 reads SQIVND (reference sequence). The CDR3 is 12 amino acids. Trimming shortened V by 4 bases and J by 6 bases, and 10 bases separated the two germline ends. CDR3 DNA sequence: TGTGCCAGTAGTACCCAGGGAAGCGAGCAGTACTTC. It yields the protein CASSTQGSEQYF.

The gene calls are TRBV10-3 and TRBJ1-2; tentatively, D is TRBD1 (5 bases). Per germline, CDR1 ENHRY and CDR2 SYGVKD. Trimming cost V 10 bases and J 8 bases, with 23 bases left between them. The CDR3 extends over 14 amino acids. CDR3 region: CATTQWDYPGGYTF. DNA for the CDR3: TGTGCCACAACGCAATGGGACTACCCGGGAGGCTACACCTTC.

This clone was picked up one time. The J gene is TRBJ2-4, the V gene TRBV4-3; tentative D call: TRBD2 (7 bases). Trimming removed 0 bases from V and 3 bases from J, with 9 bases in between. The CDR3 length is 15 residues. Germline assignment: CDR1 LGHNA and CDR2 YSLEER. The CDR3 DNA reads TGCGCCAGCAGCCAAGAGGGGGGGCGCAAAAACATTCAGTACTTC. It translates to CASSQEGGRKNIQYF.

The chain uses TRBV7-8 and TRBJ2-7, with 8 bases lining up with TRBD1. The CDR3 extends over 13 amino acids. Germline V gives CDR1 SGHVS, CDR2 FQNEAQ. V shed 3 bases, J shed 5 bases, and the junction held 3 bases outside the gene matches. The CDR3 DNA reads TGTGCCAGCAGCTTCCACAGGGGGGACGAGCAGTACTTC. This gives the protein CASSFHRGDEQYF.

The chain couples TRBV4-3 to TRBJ2-5; TRBD1 matches 8 bases. V shed 2 bases and J 5 bases; nucleotides not matched to a gene: 1. The CDR3 extends over 13 amino acids. Germline CDR1 and CDR2: LGHNA and YSLEER. DNA of the CDR3: TGCGCCAGCAGCCAACGACAGGGGGAGACCCAGTACTTC. This codes for CASSQRQGETQYF.

The J gene is TRBJ2-1, the V gene TRBV19, with 14 bases identical to TRBD2. Unmatched junction bases numbered 13, after V lost 6 bases and J lost 9 bases. The CDR3 extends over 17 amino acids. CDR1 is LNHDA and CDR2 is SQIVND in the germline V gene (reference sequence). The CDR3 nucleotides read TGTGCCAGTAGAACCGGGACTAGCGGGAGAGGGGCCCTTGAGCAGTTCTTC. Translated: CASRTGTSGRGALEQFF.

The chain joins TRBV2 to TRBJ2-1, with 8 bases identical to TRBD2. Germline assignment: CDR1 SNHLY and CDR2 FYNNEI. This CDR3 spans 14 amino acids. The junction had 5 bases not matched to a gene; V was cut back by 4 bases and J by 6 bases. CDR3 amino acids: CASSGQRGSNEQFF. The DNA for the CDR3 is TGTGCCAGCAGTGGCCAGCGGGGGAGCAATGAGCAGTTCTTC.

This clone has only one observation. The rearrangement uses TRBV29-1 and TRBJ2-4; D is perhaps TRBD1 (5 bases). CDR1 SQVTM and CDR2 ANQGSEA come from the germline V gene. The CDR3 extends over 15 amino acids. The ends were cut back, 2 bases at V and 0 bases at J, with 11 bases in the middle. As DNA, the CDR3 is TGCAGCGTTGAAACAAGGGGCCTAGCCAAAAACATTCAGTACTTC. Protein product: CSVETRGLAKNIQYF.

This clone came up once. V usage is TRBV19 and J usage is TRBJ1-1, with 10 nucleotides matching TRBD1. After removal of 5 bases from V and 1 base from J, the junction contained 10 bases not matched to a gene. Germline V CDR1 and CDR2: LNHDA, SQIVND (reference sequence). The CDR3 is made up of 17 amino acids. The CDR3 bases are TGTGCCAGTAGTCTCATCCCGGGACAGGGGTCGAACACTGAAGCTTTCTTT. This gives the protein CASSLIPGQGSNTEAFF.

This chain links TRBV30 with TRBJ2-7; TRBD1 matches at 8 bases. The germline CDR1 and CDR2 sequences are GTSNPN and SVGIG (reference sequence). V shed 7 bases and J 1 base; nucleotides not matched to a gene: 6. CDR3 size: 13 residues. The CDR3 reads CALDRVESYEQYF. The CDR3 DNA is TGTGCCTTGGACAGGGTAGAATCCTACGAGCAGTACTTC.

This CDR3 reads CASSPQETRRDGYTF. The CDR3 DNA follows: TGTGCCAGCTCACCACAGGAGACCCGACGGGATGGCTACACCTTC. V usage is TRBV18 and J usage is TRBJ1-2; the D is unclear. Germline V gene sequence: CDR1 KGHSH, CDR2 LQKENI. This CDR3 has 15 amino acids. Trimming took off 1 base at V and 6 bases at J, with 15 bases between the two ends.